This entry concerns a single T cell receptor beta chain. CDR1 is SGDLS, CDR2 YYNGEE, per germline. V gave up 2 bases and J gave up 5 bases, with 11 bases separating them. This CDR3 is built from 13 residues. The authors carried out high-throughput sequencing of TCR beta. They applied it to CD8+ and CD4+ T cells obtained from blood. Purification of the CD8+ and CD4+ T cells relied on negative isolation, and TEMRA cells underwent FACS enrichment. The data were taken from a study of CD8 T cells in Susac syndrome. Random-hexamer reverse transcription was applied to roughly 0.5 to 1 ug RNA. Amplification of TCR beta CDR3 across 54 Vbeta and 13 Jbeta was performed with immunoSEQ multiplex PCR. From the immunoSEQ multiplex PCR reads, TCRdb called clonotypes with MiXCR, one entry per CDR3 protein. The sample records some 300,000 distinct CDR3 sequences, about 82% being singletons.

Source material: CD8+ T cells from PBMCs. This receptor was obtained from a human donor with multiple sclerosis. The rearrangement joins TRBV9 to TRBJ2-7; D gene ambiguous. In DNA, the CDR3 is TGTGCCAGCAGCGTCTGGACGAGCCACGAGCAGTACTTC. The encoded protein is CASSVWTSHEQYF.